This TCR beta chain was documented in a study of monozygotic twins with inflammatory bowel disease. Germline assignment: CDR1 SQVTM and CDR2 ANQGSEA. The CDR3 length is 11 residues. TCRdb re-called the 5' RACE reads and shows each CDR3 protein once, DNA omitted. The sample has fewer than 200,000 distinct CDR3 sequences. The genes are TRBV29-1 and TRBJ1-1; absent DNA, TCRdb's TRBD1 call cannot be checked. The sequence was obtained from a human donor with ulcerative colitis or Crohn's disease, or a healthy co-twin of an affected twin (not recorded which). The material sequenced was blood. This CDR3 reads CSVLQRGEAFF. Combining the CDR3 with reference TRBV29-1 and TRBJ1-1 gives the whole variable domain SAVISQKPSRDICQRGTSLTIQCQVDSQVTMMFWYRQQPGQSLTLIATANQGSEATYESGFVIDKFPISRPNLTFSTLTVSNMSPEDSSIYLCSVLQRGEAFFGQGTRLTVV.